Below, one T cell receptor beta chain is given with its context. Its antigen is unidentified. Assay: immunoSEQ multiplex PCR; the TCRdb copy retains only in-frame clones and omits some. Its table records about 140,000 clones. Per germline, CDR1 SGHAT and CDR2 FQNNGV. CDR3 length: 15 amino acids. The V gene end was trimmed by 5 bases and the J gene end by 3 bases; junction bases not matched to a gene: 9. These data originate in a study of T cell responses to AZD1222 COVID-19 vaccine. Study-level points and caveats: Spike was spanned by vaccine-associated CD4 TCRs, with dominance at 160-218 and 743-854. Vaccination with two AZD1222 doses was followed by a rise in Spike-specific TCR breadth and depth.

This clonotype was sampled from an adult in good health. The sequenced sample was peripheral blood. This chain uses TRBV11-2 with TRBJ2-7; 8 positions agree with TRBD1. The CDR3 here is CASSRERTGIYEQYF. CDR3 sequence (DNA): TGTGCCAGCAGCCGGGAGCGGACAGGGATCTACGAGCAGTACTTC.